A single T cell receptor beta chain is shown here with its context. Its antigen is unknown. This sample was included in a study of T-cell memory formation after mild COVID-19. TCRalpha and TCRbeta libraries used 5'RACE with constant-segment primers and UMIs. TCRdb ran MiXCR on the 5' RACE reads and lists one entry per CDR3 protein. The sample contains about 55,000 distinct CDR3 sequences, 9% to 9.5% of which appear only once. Germline values: CDR1 SQVTM, CDR2 ANQGSEA. There are 12 residues in the CDR3. With 6 bases removed from V and 4 bases from J, the gap between germline ends came to 13 bases. General study points: Some clones that responded were present in memory (sampled pre-infection), which suggests cross-reactive memory joined.

This chain links TRBV29-1 with TRBJ2-7; D possibly matches TRBD1 or TRBD2 (5 bases each). The sequenced sample consisted of PBMCs or a T cell subset sorted from them (not recorded which). This sequence was found in a man aged 18 to 29 who had mild COVID-19 (a few samples of this study predate the infection). Cell type and time point are not known. CDR3 residues: CSVYWDGYEQYF. In nucleotides, the CDR3 is TGCAGCGTCTACTGGGACGGATACGAGCAGTACTTC.